A selection of T cell receptor beta chains follows, all from one sample in a study of molecular identifiers for immune sequencing clone quantification. Each CDR3 protein is one row after TCRdb ran MiXCR on the PCR reads. This sample has about 640,000 distinct CDR3 sequences, with 15% to 20% found just once. The sequencing sample was made of naive CD8+ T cells from blood, with Jurkat cell RNA spiked in. The receptors shown here come from a human donor in good health. Some libraries in this study had Jurkat cell RNA spiked in. Each CDR3 is given with its conserved first and last residue. The order of the fields is CDR3 protein, V gene, D gene, clone size. D genes are given only for firm matches. Clone size is stated in some rows and not others, as once, few, many or a class when expanded.

CDR3: CASSYGLAGGLYTGELLF
V: TRBV6-2/TRBV6-3
D: TRBD2
size: NA

CDR3: CASSWQGAGNQPQHF
V: TRBV6-2/TRBV6-3
D: TRBD1
size: few

CDR3: CASSVAGGARTEAFF
V: TRBV9
D: TRBD1
size: NA

CDR3: CASTLTGFLETQYF
V: TRBV7-6
D: NA
size: many

CDR3: CACSIGQGRSYEQYF
V: TRBV5-5
D: TRBD1
size: once

CDR3: CSAGNNSYEQYF
V: TRBV20-1
D: NA
size: many

CDR3: CASSSSGISYNEQFF
V: TRBV11-2
D: TRBD2
size: many

CDR3: CASGPGVSTDTQYF
V: TRBV7-7
D: NA
size: NA

CDR3: CASTAPPGTSGRAGELFF
V: TRBV9
D: TRBD2
size: many

CDR3: CASMWVQETQYF
V: TRBV2
D: NA
size: many